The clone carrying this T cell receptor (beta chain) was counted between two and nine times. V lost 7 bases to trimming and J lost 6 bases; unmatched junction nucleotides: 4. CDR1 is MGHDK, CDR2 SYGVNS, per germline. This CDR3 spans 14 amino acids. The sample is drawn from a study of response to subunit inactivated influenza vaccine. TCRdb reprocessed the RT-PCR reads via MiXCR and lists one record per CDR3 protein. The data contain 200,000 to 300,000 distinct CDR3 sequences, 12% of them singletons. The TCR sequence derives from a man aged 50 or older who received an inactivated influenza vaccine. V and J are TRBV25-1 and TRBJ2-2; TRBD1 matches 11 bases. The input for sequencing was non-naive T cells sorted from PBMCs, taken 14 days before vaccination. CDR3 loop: CASKGQGVSGELFF. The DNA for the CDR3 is TGTGCCAGCAAGGGACAGGGGGTATCCGGGGAGCTGTTTTTT. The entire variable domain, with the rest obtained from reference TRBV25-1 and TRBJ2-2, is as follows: EADIYQTPRYLVIGTGKKITLECSQTMGHDKMYWYQQDPGMELHLIHYSYGVNSTEKGDLSSESTVSRIRTEHFPLTLESARPSHTSQYLCASKGQGVSGELFFGEGSRLTVL.